The 5 T cell receptor beta chains below come from one sample, sequenced in a study of Ad26.COV2.S vaccination and SARS-CoV-2 variants. Treatment noted: roughly 20 received Ad26.COV2.S at low or high dose, single or two shots; roughly five received placebo; per-sample allocation not given. Samples analyzed were those drawn on day 63 after the first vaccine or placebo injection. TCRdb's table, derived via immunoSEQ multiplex PCR, lists solely in-frame clones and lacks some. The data contain fewer than 600,000 clones, around 89% of them singletons. Source: peripheral blood, taken in a trial of Ad26.COV2.S vaccine versus placebo. The receptors stem from a person between 18 and 60 years old who received the Ad26.COV2.S COVID-19 vaccine or a placebo.

V is TRBV7-2 and J is TRBJ1-5, with D tentatively TRBD1 (5 bases). The germline V gene encodes CDR1 SGHTA and CDR2 FQGNSA. V was shortened by 5 bases and J by 3 bases, with 11 bases between the two germline ends. This CDR3 comprises 14 residues. The CDR3 spells CASSTGTFNQPQHF. Here the CDR3 DNA reads TGTGCCAGCAGCACCGGGACTTTCAATCAGCCCCAGCATTTT.

This clone has a single count. This chain uses TRBV27 with TRBJ2-1; D possibly corresponds to TRBD2 (6 bases). Trimming shortened V by 1 base and J by 6 bases, and 19 bases separated the two germline ends. CDR1 and CDR2 (germline): MNHEY, SMNVEV (reference sequence). The CDR3 sequence is 17 residues long. CDR3 nucleotide sequence: TGTGCCAGCAGTTTATATCGGGGGATGGGAGTGACCAATGAGCAGTTCTTC. Protein sequence: CASSLYRGMGVTNEQFF.

The chain is built from TRBV11-1 and TRBJ2-2; the D is unclear. Germline CDR1 and CDR2: SGHAT and FQDESV (reference sequence). The CDR3 extends over 16 amino acids. Trimming cost V 5 bases and J 0 bases, with 13 bases left between them. CDR3 bases: TGTGCCAGCAGCAGTAAACAGCGATCGAACACCGGGGAGCTGTTTTTT. Protein product: CASSSKQRSNTGELFF.

The CDR3 reads CASSLSGGSGYTF. CDR3 bases: TGTGCCAGCAGCTTGTCGGGGGGAAGTGGCTACACCTTC. V and J are TRBV5-4 and TRBJ1-2, with a possible D match to TRBD1 (5 bases). V was trimmed by 1 base and J by 7 bases, leaving 11 bases between them. The CDR3 runs 13 residues. Germline CDR1 SGHNT, CDR2 YYREEE (reference sequence).

The chain is built from TRBV19 and TRBJ1-1; D call uncertain. Germline V gene sequence: CDR1 LNHDA, CDR2 SQIVND (reference sequence). The CDR3 is made up of 15 amino acids. Deletions cut 3 bases from V and 1 base from J, with 12 bases between. This CDR3 is CASSILYSTNTEAFF. CDR3 bases: TGTGCCAGTAGTATTCTTTACAGTACGAACACTGAAGCTTTCTTT.